This T cell receptor (beta chain) comes out of a study of blood T cell repertoires in COVID-19. This table comes from immunoSEQ multiplex PCR, and its TCRdb copy is limited to in-frame clones, with some not included. The table shows about 170,000 clones, with 83% occurring only once. The sample comprised peripheral blood. The receptor was isolated from a woman older than 75 with acute or convalescent COVID-19.

CDR3 region: CASSVDQGYTEAFF. As DNA, the CDR3 is TGTGCCAGCAGCGTAGATCAGGGGTACACTGAAGCTTTCTTT. This chain connects TRBV9 to TRBJ1-1; a weak D match, TRBD1 (6 bases). V shed 0 bases and J shed 3 bases, with 9 bases lying between them. This CDR3 contains 14 residues. Germline assignment: CDR1 SGDLS and CDR2 YYNGEE.